This is a list of T cell receptor beta chains from one sample in a study of human T cells and chemical hapten exposure. From the RACE reads, TCRdb called clonotypes with MiXCR, one entry per CDR3 protein. The sample includes under 70,000 distinct CDR3 sequences, 11% of them seen just once. The specimen comprised whole blood, sampled in connection with sensitization to the hapten diphenylcyclopropenone (DPC). The receptor source for this set is a woman in her thirties or forties with alopecia areata. Some clones in this sample may be carry-over from other donors' samples. CDR3s include the opening cysteine and the closing phenylalanine or tryptophan. A D gene is named only where the DNA matches it firmly. Size tells how often a clone was seen (once, few, many) or the class of an expanded clone, and some rows leave it out.

J gene: TRBJ2-3; D gene: NA; clone size: few; V gene: TRBV20-1; CDR3 protein: CSARVPMRTDTQYF; CDR3 DNA: TGCAGTGCAAGGGTCCCGATGCGGACAGATACGCAGTATTTT
J gene: TRBJ2-1; D gene: TRBD2; clone size: few; V gene: TRBV20-1; CDR3 protein: CSASPSGIGLDEQFF; CDR3 DNA: TGCAGTGCTAGCCCTAGCGGGATCGGCCTCGATGAGCAGTTCTTC
J gene: TRBJ2-2; D gene: TRBD2; clone size: NA; V gene: TRBV7-2; CDR3 protein: CASSPDGAGGAGELFF; CDR3 DNA: TGTGCCAGCAGCCCGGACGGAGCGGGAGGGGCCGGGGAGCTGTTTTTT
J gene: TRBJ2-1; D gene: NA; clone size: few; V gene: TRBV14; CDR3 protein: CASSLKGGGAPHNEQFF; CDR3 DNA: TGTGCCAGCAGCCTAAAAGGTGGGGGCGCCCCCCACAATGAGCAGTTCTTC
J gene: TRBJ1-2; D gene: NA; clone size: many; V gene: TRBV5-1; CDR3 protein: CASSLNPQGRYGYTF; CDR3 DNA: TGCGCCAGCAGCTTGAATCCGCAGGGACGATATGGCTACACCTTC
J gene: TRBJ1-1; D gene: NA; clone size: many; V gene: TRBV27; CDR3 protein: CASAPRGYTEAFF; CDR3 DNA: TGTGCCAGCGCCCCTCGGGGTTACACTGAAGCTTTCTTT
J gene: TRBJ1-3; D gene: TRBD1; clone size: few; V gene: TRBV11-2; CDR3 protein: CASSPGTERGNTIYF; CDR3 DNA: TGTGCCAGCAGCCCGGGGACAGAGCGTGGAAACACCATATATTTT
J gene: TRBJ1-1; D gene: NA; clone size: many; V gene: TRBV29-1; CDR3 protein: CSAQGTGGTEAFF; CDR3 DNA: TGCAGCGCCCAGGGTACCGGAGGCACTGAAGCTTTCTTT
J gene: TRBJ1-5; D gene: TRBD1; clone size: few; V gene: TRBV12-3/TRBV12-4; CDR3 protein: CASSTGTGGQREPQHF; CDR3 DNA: TGTGCCAGCAGTACCGGGACAGGGGGCCAAAGGGAGCCCCAGCATTTT
J gene: TRBJ2-6; D gene: NA; clone size: many; V gene: TRBV2; CDR3 protein: CASSMDSSGANVLTF; CDR3 DNA: TGTGCCAGCAGCATGGACAGCTCTGGGGCCAACGTCCTGACTTTC
J gene: TRBJ2-5; D gene: NA; clone size: NA; V gene: TRBV7-2; CDR3 protein: CASSLGRLIQETQYF; CDR3 DNA: TGTGCCAGCAGCTTAGGTCGACTAATCCAAGAGACCCAGTACTTC
J gene: TRBJ2-1; D gene: TRBD2; clone size: few; V gene: TRBV29-1; CDR3 protein: CSVGLAGGHEQFF; CDR3 DNA: TGCAGCGTAGGACTAGCGGGAGGGCATGAGCAGTTCTTC
J gene: TRBJ1-4; D gene: NA; clone size: many; V gene: TRBV19; CDR3 protein: CASSRSMKEKLFF; CDR3 DNA: TGTGCCAGTTCTCGCTCGATGAAGGAAAAACTGTTTTTT
J gene: TRBJ1-5; D gene: NA; clone size: many; V gene: TRBV6-5; CDR3 protein: CASSYSGGVGQPQHF; CDR3 DNA: TGTGCCAGCAGTTACTCAGGCGGGGTTGGTCAGCCCCAGCATTTT
J gene: TRBJ2-3; D gene: NA; clone size: NA; V gene: TRBV28; CDR3 protein: CASSRAVATDTQYF; CDR3 DNA: TGTGCCAGCAGTAGAGCCGTGGCCACAGATACGCAGTATTTT
J gene: TRBJ2-3; D gene: NA; clone size: many; V gene: TRBV7-2; CDR3 protein: CASSLELPSTDTQYF; CDR3 DNA: TGTGCCAGCAGCTTAGAACTCCCTAGCACAGATACGCAGTATTTT
J gene: TRBJ2-1; D gene: TRBD1; clone size: few; V gene: TRBV19; CDR3 protein: CASSPRTGDQFF; CDR3 DNA: TGTGCCAGTAGTCCCCGGACAGGGGACCAGTTCTTC
J gene: TRBJ1-2; D gene: NA; clone size: many; V gene: TRBV18; CDR3 protein: CASSPSLDGGYTF; CDR3 DNA: TGTGCCAGCTCACCTAGCCTTGACGGCGGCTACACCTTC
J gene: TRBJ2-3; D gene: NA; clone size: few; V gene: TRBV9; CDR3 protein: CASSEEGADTQYF; CDR3 DNA: TGTGCCAGCAGCGAAGAGGGAGCAGATACGCAGTATTTT
J gene: TRBJ1-2; D gene: NA; clone size: many; V gene: TRBV12-3/TRBV12-4; CDR3 protein: CASRNDRNYGYTF; CDR3 DNA: TGTGCCAGCAGAAACGACAGGAACTATGGCTACACCTTC
J gene: TRBJ1-2; D gene: NA; clone size: many; V gene: TRBV12-3/TRBV12-4; CDR3 protein: CASSLGRAVNGYTF; CDR3 DNA: TGTGCCAGCAGTTTAGGCAGGGCCGTTAATGGCTACACCTTC
J gene: TRBJ2-1; D gene: TRBD2; clone size: many; V gene: TRBV14; CDR3 protein: CASSPDTPRRLAGDNEQFF; CDR3 DNA: TGTGCCAGCAGCCCGGACACCCCCCGGCGACTAGCGGGAGACAATGAGCAGTTCTTC
J gene: TRBJ2-1; D gene: NA; clone size: many; V gene: TRBV3-1; CDR3 protein: CASSQREAMAGPYNEQFF; CDR3 DNA: TGTGCCAGCAGCCAGAGGGAGGCCATGGCGGGGCCGTACAATGAGCAGTTCTTC
J gene: TRBJ1-4; D gene: NA; clone size: many; V gene: TRBV18; CDR3 protein: CASSPRQVNEKLFF; CDR3 DNA: TGTGCCAGCTCACCACGACAGGTTAATGAAAAACTGTTTTTT
J gene: TRBJ2-1; D gene: TRBD1; clone size: few; V gene: TRBV18; CDR3 protein: CASSPRDRAFAYNEQFF; CDR3 DNA: TGTGCCAGCTCACCAAGGGACAGGGCGTTCGCCTACAATGAGCAGTTCTTC
J gene: TRBJ1-5; D gene: TRBD1; clone size: NA; V gene: TRBV30; CDR3 protein: CAWSAGQGGNQPQHF; CDR3 DNA: TGTGCCTGGAGTGCGGGGCAGGGGGGCAATCAGCCCCAGCATTTT
J gene: TRBJ2-7; D gene: TRBD1; clone size: many; V gene: TRBV5-4; CDR3 protein: CASSSPGQGTYEQYF; CDR3 DNA: TGTGCCAGCAGCTCGCCGGGACAGGGGACCTACGAGCAGTACTTC
J gene: TRBJ2-1; D gene: NA; clone size: many; V gene: TRBV4-1; CDR3 protein: CASSQVRSLSYNEQFF; CDR3 DNA: TGCGCCAGCAGCCAAGTTCGAAGCCTCTCCTACAATGAGCAGTTCTTC
J gene: TRBJ1-5; D gene: TRBD1; clone size: few; V gene: TRBV25-1; CDR3 protein: CASSTDRDNQPQHF; CDR3 DNA: TGTGCCAGCAGTACGGACAGGGACAATCAGCCCCAGCATTTT
J gene: TRBJ2-1; D gene: NA; clone size: NA; V gene: TRBV29-1; CDR3 protein: CSVVTQYNEQFF; CDR3 DNA: TGCAGCGTCGTCACACAGTACAATGAGCAGTTCTTC
J gene: TRBJ2-7; D gene: TRBD1; clone size: NA; V gene: TRBV20-1; CDR3 protein: CSARSDRGEQYF; CDR3 DNA: TGCAGTGCTAGATCAGACAGGGGCGAGCAGTACTTC
J gene: TRBJ2-3; D gene: NA; clone size: many; V gene: TRBV7-9; CDR3 protein: CASSLRGRWPDTQYF; CDR3 DNA: TGTGCCAGCAGCTTAAGGGGTCGGTGGCCAGATACGCAGTATTTT
J gene: TRBJ2-1; D gene: TRBD2; clone size: many; V gene: TRBV12-3/TRBV12-4; CDR3 protein: CASTTERLAKGNEQFF; CDR3 DNA: TGTGCCAGCACTACTGAAAGACTAGCAAAGGGCAATGAGCAGTTCTTC
J gene: TRBJ1-5; D gene: NA; clone size: many; V gene: TRBV6-4; CDR3 protein: CASSEMGPAFKPQHF; CDR3 DNA: TGTGCCAGCAGTGAAATGGGGCCGGCCTTCAAGCCCCAGCATTTT
J gene: TRBJ2-7; D gene: TRBD2; clone size: NA; V gene: TRBV15; CDR3 protein: CATSGPGLAGGGEQYF; CDR3 DNA: TGTGCCACCAGCGGCCCGGGACTAGCGGGTGGTGGCGAGCAGTACTTC
J gene: TRBJ2-1; D gene: NA; clone size: few; V gene: TRBV6-2/TRBV6-3; CDR3 protein: CASSYSPGGKQFF; CDR3 DNA: TGTGCCAGCAGTTACTCTCCTGGAGGGAAGCAGTTCTTC
J gene: TRBJ2-3; D gene: TRBD2; clone size: NA; V gene: TRBV18; CDR3 protein: CASSFGLAGGPEDTQYF; CDR3 DNA: TGTGCCAGCTCATTCGGACTAGCGGGAGGGCCCGAAGATACGCAGTATTTT
J gene: TRBJ2-7; D gene: NA; clone size: few; V gene: TRBV25-1; CDR3 protein: CASSDSSARIYEQYF; CDR3 DNA: TGTGCCAGCAGTGATAGTTCAGCACGAATCTACGAGCAGTACTTC
J gene: TRBJ2-7; D gene: TRBD2; clone size: NA; V gene: TRBV6-5; CDR3 protein: CASSYIRGTSRGEQYF; CDR3 DNA: TGTGCCAGCAGTTACATCCGAGGGACTAGCCGGGGGGAGCAGTACTTC
J gene: TRBJ2-1; D gene: NA; clone size: many; V gene: TRBV21-1; CDR3 protein: CARDRVSEQFF; CDR3 DNA: TGTGCCAGAGACAGGGTCAGTGAGCAGTTCTTC
J gene: TRBJ2-7; D gene: NA; clone size: many; V gene: TRBV7-2; CDR3 protein: CASSQAPSYEQYF; CDR3 DNA: TGTGCCAGCAGCCAAGCCCCCTCCTACGAGCAGTACTTC
J gene: TRBJ2-7; D gene: NA; clone size: many; V gene: TRBV21-1; CDR3 protein: CASSPEQGKPYEQYF; CDR3 DNA: TGTGCCAGCAGCCCCGAACAGGGAAAACCCTACGAGCAGTACTTC